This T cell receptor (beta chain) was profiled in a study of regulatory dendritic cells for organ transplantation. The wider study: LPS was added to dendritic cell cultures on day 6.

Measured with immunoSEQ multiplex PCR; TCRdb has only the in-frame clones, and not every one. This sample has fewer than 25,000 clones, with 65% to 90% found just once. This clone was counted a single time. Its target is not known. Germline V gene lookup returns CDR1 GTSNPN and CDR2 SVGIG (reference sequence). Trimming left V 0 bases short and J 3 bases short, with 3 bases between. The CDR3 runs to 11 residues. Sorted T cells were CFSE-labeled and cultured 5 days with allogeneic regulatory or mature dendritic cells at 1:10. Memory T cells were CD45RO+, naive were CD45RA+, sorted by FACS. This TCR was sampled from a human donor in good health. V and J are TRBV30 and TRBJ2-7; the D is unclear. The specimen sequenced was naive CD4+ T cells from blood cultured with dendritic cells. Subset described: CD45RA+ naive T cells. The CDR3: CAWSVRYEQYF. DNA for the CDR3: TGTGCCTGGAGTGTACGCTACGAGCAGTACTTC.